This record concerns one TCR beta chain sequence. Its antigen is still unknown. Adult donors, all healthy and HIV-negative, had no recent acute infections or vaccinations. This specimen belongs to a study of shared clonotypes between healthy human individuals. The study, taken as a whole, reports: Sequencing depth was a factor that was expected to affect clonotype sharing among donors.

TCRdb's copy holds only in-frame clones and misses some; the assay was immunoSEQ multiplex PCR. The table shows around 500,000 clones, with approximately 81% occurring only once. CDR3 size: 16 residues. The germline CDR1 and CDR2 sequences are MNHEY and SMNVEV (reference sequence). The J segment lost 5 bases and the V segment lost 6 bases, leaving 14 bases of the junction unmatched. This sequence joins TRBV27 and TRBJ2-7; 9 bases fit TRBD2. Material: PBMCs. This receptor was obtained from a woman aged 40-49 years in good health. Some clones in this sample may be carry-over from other donors' samples. The CDR3, as DNA: TGTGCCAGCAGGAATGGGGCGGCGGGAGGGTCGCACGAGCAGTACTTC. Its protein is CASRNGAAGGSHEQYF.